The entry that follows covers one TCR beta chain sequence. Original handling: From reference gene primer amplification, estimates of nucleated cell counts were derived. Sequencing used immunoSEQ multiplex PCR; TCRdb keeps in-frame clones, though not all of them. V, J and clone size are those of that table, while D and trimming were read from the DNA. Here the sample spans 150,000 to 200,000 clones, 74% being singletons. This sample is part of a study of blood T cell repertoires in COVID-19. Study-wide context: COVID-19 samples collected from the United States, Italy and Spain covered acute and convalescent phases. PBMCs, B-cell-depleted T cells, or T cells were the source of the cDNA or gDNA that made up the material.

Germline values: CDR1 GTSNPN, CDR2 SVGIG (reference sequence). Trimming cost V 5 bases and J 1 base, with 9 bases left between them. This CDR3 spans 12 amino acids. This TCR was sampled from a woman of 80 years or more with acute or convalescent COVID-19. This chain joins TRBV30 and TRBJ2-7; perhaps TRBD1 as D (5 bases). The specimen sequenced was peripheral blood. As DNA, the CDR3 is TGTGCCTGGGCCAGGGTTTCCTACGAGCAGTACTTC. Its translation: CAWARVSYEQYF.